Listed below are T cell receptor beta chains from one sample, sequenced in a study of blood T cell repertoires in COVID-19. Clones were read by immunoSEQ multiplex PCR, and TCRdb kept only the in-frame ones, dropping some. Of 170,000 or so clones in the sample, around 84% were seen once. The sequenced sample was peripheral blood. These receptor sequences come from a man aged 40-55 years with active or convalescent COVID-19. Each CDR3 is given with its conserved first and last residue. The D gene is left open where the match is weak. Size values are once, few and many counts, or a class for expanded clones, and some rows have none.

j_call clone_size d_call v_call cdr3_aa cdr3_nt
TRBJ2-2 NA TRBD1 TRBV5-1 CASSDRGDTGELFF TGCGCCAGCAGTGACAGGGGTGACACCGGGGAGCTGTTTTTT
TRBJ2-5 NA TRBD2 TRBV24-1 CATSDRGGARETQYF TGTGCCACCAGTGATCGGGGAGGGGCTCGGGAGACCCAGTACTTC
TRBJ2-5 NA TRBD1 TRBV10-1 CASFFYRGETQYF TGCGCCAGTTTTTTCTACAGGGGAGAGACCCAGTACTTC
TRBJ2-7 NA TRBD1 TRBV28 CASSFKGGRYEQYF TGTGCCAGCAGTTTCAAAGGGGGCCGGTACGAGCAGTACTTC
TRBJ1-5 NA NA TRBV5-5 CASSLSGDNQPQHF TGTGCCAGCAGCTTGTCAGGGGACAATCAGCCCCAGCATTTT
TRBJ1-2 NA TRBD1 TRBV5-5 CASSSTDRGYGYTF TGTGCCAGCAGCTCCACCGACAGGGGATATGGCTACACCTTC
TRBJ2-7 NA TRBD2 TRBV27 CASTFSGGGYEQYF TGTGCCAGCACCTTTAGCGGGGGGGGATACGAGCAGTACTTC
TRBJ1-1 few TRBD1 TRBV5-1 CASSPDRTEAFF TGCGCCAGCAGCCCGGACAGGACTGAAGCTTTCTTT
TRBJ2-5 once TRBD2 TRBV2 CASRWTSGGQETQYF TGTGCCAGCAGGTGGACTAGCGGGGGCCAAGAGACCCAGTACTTC
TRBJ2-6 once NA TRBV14 CASSQGSRPGANVLTF TGTGCCAGCAGCCAAGGTTCGAGGCCTGGGGCCAACGTCCTGACTTTC
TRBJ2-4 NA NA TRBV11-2 CASSLGRVNIQYF TGTGCCAGCAGCTTAGGCAGGGTGAACATTCAGTACTTC
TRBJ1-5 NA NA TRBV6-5 CASRTGNQPQHF TGTGCCAGCAGAACAGGGAACCAGCCCCAGCATTTT
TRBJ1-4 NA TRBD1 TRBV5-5 CASSFQGVNEKLFF TGTGCCAGCAGCTTCCAGGGGGTTAATGAAAAACTGTTTTTT
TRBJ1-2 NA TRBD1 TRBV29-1 CSVEGQGALYGYTF TGCAGCGTCGAGGGACAGGGCGCCCTTTATGGCTACACCTTC
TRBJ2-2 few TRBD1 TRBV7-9 CASSSYRGAGELFF TGTGCCAGCAGCTCTTACAGGGGCGCCGGGGAGCTGTTTTTT
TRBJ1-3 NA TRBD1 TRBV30 CAWSVGTGSIPGGTIYF TGTGCCTGGAGTGTTGGGACAGGCTCCATACCTGGCGGCACCATATATTTT
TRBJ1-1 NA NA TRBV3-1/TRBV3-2 CASSQGGGGTEAFF TGTGCCAGCAGCCAGGGTGGGGGGGGCACTGAAGCTTTCTTT
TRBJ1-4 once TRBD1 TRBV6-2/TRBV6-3 CASSWDRRNEKLFF TGTGCCAGCAGTTGGGACAGAAGAAATGAAAAACTGTTTTTT
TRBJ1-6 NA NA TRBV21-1 CASSIRGGGSPLHF TGTGCCAGCAGCATAAGGGGCGGGGGTTCACCCCTCCACTTT
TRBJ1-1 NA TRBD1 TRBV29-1 CSVERGLKNTEAFF TGCAGCGTTGAGAGGGGGCTTAAAAACACTGAAGCTTTCTTT
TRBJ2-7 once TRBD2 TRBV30 CAWSVHGGGSEQYF TGTGCCTGGAGTGTACACGGGGGAGGGTCCGAGCAGTACTTC
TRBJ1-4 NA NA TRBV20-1 CSVNADEKLFF TGCAGTGTAAATGCGGATGAAAAACTGTTTTTT
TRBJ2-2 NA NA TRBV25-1 CASSNQGGGTGELFF TGTGCCAGCAGTAATCAGGGGGGTGGCACCGGGGAGCTGTTTTTT
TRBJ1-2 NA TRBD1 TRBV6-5 CASIQSGTGNGYTF TGTGCCAGCATTCAATCCGGGACAGGGAATGGCTACACCTTC
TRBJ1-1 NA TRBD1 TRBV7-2 CASSLIGQGTTEAFF TGTGCCAGCAGCTTAATTGGACAGGGAACCACTGAAGCTTTCTTT
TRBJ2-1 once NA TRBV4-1 CASSLNDDGGGEQFF TGCGCCAGCAGCCTCAACGATGACGGGGGAGGTGAGCAGTTCTTC